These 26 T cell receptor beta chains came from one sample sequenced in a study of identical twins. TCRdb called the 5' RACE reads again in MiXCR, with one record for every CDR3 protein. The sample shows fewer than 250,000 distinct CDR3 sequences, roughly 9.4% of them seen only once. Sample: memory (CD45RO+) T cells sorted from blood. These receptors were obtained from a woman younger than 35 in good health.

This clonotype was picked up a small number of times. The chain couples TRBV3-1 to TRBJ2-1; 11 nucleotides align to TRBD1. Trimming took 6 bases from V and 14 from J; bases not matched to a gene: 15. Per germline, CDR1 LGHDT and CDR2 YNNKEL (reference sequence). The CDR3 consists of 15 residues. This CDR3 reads CASRPGDRGGSREFF. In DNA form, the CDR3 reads TGTGCCAGCAGACCGGGGGACAGGGGGGGATCGAGGGAGTTCTTC.

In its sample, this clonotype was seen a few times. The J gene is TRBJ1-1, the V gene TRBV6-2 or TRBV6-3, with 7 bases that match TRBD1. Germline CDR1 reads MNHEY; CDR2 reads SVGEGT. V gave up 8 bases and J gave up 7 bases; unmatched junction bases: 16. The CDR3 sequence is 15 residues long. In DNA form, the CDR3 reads TGTGCCAGCCTCTCTTTACCGGAGGGACAGCTTGAAGCTTTCTTT. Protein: CASLSLPEGQLEAFF.

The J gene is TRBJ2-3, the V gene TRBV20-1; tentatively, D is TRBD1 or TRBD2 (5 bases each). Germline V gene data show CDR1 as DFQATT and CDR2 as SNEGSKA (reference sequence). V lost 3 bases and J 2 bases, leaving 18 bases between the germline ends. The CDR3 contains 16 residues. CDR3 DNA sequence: TGCAGTGCTAGTAGCGCTTTCGGGGACCTCACAGATACGCAGTATTTT. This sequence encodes CSASSAFGDLTDTQYF.

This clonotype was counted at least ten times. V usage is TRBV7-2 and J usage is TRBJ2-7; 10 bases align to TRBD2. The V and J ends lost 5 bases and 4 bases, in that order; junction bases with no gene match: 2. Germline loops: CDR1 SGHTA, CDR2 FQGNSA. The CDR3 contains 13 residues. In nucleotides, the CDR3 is TGTGCCAGCAGCAATAGCGGGAGGTACGAGCAGTACTTC. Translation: CASSNSGRYEQYF.

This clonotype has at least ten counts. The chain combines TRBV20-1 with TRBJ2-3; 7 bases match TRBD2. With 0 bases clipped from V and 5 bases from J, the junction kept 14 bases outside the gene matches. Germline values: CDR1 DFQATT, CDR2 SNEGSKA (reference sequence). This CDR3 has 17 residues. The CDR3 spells CSARDSQRGGMVDTQYF. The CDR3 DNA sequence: TGCAGTGCTAGAGATTCCCAGCGGGGAGGGATGGTAGATACGCAGTATTTT.

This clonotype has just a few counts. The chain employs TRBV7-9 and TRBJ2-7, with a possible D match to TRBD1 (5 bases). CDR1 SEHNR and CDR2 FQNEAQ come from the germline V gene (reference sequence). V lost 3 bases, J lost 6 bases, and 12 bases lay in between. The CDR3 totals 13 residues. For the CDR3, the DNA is TGTGCCAGCAGCTTTACACAGGATGCCGAGCAGTACTTC. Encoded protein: CASSFTQDAEQYF.

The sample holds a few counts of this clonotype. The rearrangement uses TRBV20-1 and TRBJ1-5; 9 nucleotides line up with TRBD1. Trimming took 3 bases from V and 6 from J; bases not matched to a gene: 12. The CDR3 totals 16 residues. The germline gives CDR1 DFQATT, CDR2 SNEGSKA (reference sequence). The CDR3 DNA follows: TGCAGTGCTAGCTCCGGGACAGGGTTCGGAAGTCAGCCCCAGCATTTT. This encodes CSASSGTGFGSQPQHF.

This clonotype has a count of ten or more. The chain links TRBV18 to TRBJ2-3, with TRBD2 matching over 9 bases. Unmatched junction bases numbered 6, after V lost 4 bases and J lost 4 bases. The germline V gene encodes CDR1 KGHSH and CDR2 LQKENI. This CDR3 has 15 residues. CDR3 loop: CASSLAGALADTQYF. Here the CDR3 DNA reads TGTGCCAGCTCACTAGCGGGAGCTTTAGCAGATACGCAGTATTTT.

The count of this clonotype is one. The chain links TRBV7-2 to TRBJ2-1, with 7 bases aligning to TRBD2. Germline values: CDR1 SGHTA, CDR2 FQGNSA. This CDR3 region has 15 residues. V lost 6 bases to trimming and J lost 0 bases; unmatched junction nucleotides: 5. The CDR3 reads CASSRAGDSYNEQFF. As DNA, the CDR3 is TGTGCCAGCAGTAGGGCGGGGGACTCCTACAATGAGCAGTTCTTC.

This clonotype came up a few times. CDR3 coding DNA: TGTGCCAGCGGCTCAACGGTGGGGACAGATACGCAGTATTTT. As protein: CASGSTVGTDTQYF. This chain joins TRBV2 and TRBJ2-3; the D is unclear. The CDR3 length is 14 residues. Germline V gene data show CDR1 as SNHLY and CDR2 as FYNNEI. Trimming cost V 8 bases and J 3 bases, with 15 bases left between them.

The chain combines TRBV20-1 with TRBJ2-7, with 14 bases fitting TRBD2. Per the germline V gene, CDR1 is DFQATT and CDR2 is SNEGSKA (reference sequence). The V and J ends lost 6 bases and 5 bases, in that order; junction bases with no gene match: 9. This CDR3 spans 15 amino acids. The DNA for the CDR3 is TGCAGTGCCCTCCCGACTAGCGGGAGGGCCAACGAGCAGTACTTC. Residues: CSALPTSGRANEQYF.

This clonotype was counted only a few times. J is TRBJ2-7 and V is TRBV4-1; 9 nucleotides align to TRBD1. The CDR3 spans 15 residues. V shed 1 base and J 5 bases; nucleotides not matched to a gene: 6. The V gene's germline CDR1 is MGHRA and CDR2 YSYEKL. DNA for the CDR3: TGCGCCAGCAGCCAAGTCAGGACAGGGGCTAACGAGCAGTACTTC. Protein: CASSQVRTGANEQYF.

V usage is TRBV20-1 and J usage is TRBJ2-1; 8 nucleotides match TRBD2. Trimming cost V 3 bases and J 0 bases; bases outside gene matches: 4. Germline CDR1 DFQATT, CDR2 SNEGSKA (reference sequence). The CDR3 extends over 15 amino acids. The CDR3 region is CSARLRGVSYNEQFF. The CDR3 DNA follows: TGCAGTGCTAGGCTGCGGGGGGTCTCCTACAATGAGCAGTTCTTC.

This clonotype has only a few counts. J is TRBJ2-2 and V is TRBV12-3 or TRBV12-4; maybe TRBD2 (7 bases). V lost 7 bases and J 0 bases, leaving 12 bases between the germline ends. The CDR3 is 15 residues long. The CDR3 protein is CASTAGAPNTGELFF. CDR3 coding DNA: TGTGCCAGCACCGCGGGGGCCCCGAACACCGGGGAGCTGTTTTTT.

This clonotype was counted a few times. The CDR3 nucleotides read TGTGCCAGCAGCTTGGGGACAGGTCGGACTGAAGCTTTCTTT. Encoded protein: CASSLGTGRTEAFF. This chain connects TRBV11-2 to TRBJ1-1; 8 positions agree with TRBD1. After removal of 3 bases from V and 5 bases from J, the junction contained 5 bases not matched to a gene. CDR1 and CDR2 from the germline V gene are SGHAT and FQNNGV. This CDR3 comprises 14 residues.

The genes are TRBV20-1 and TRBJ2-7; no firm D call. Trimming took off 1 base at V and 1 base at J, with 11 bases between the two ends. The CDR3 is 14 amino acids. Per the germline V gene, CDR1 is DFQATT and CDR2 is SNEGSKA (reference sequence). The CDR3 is CSARAEAVSYEQYF. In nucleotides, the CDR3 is TGCAGTGCTAGAGCAGAAGCCGTATCCTACGAGCAGTACTTC.

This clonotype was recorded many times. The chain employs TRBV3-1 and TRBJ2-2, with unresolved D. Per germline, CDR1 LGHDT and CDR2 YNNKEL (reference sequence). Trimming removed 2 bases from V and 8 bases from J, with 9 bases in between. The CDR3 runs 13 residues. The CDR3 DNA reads TGTGCCAGCAGCCAAATTATTCTGGGGGAGCTGTTTTTT. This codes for CASSQIILGELFF.

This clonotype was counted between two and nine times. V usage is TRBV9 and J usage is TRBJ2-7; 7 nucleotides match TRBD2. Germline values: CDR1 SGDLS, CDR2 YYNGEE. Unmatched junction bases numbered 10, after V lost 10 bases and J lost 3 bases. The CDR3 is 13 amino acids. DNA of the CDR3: TGTGCCTCTAGTCGGGAGGTAAGCTACGAGCAGTACTTC. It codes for CASSREVSYEQYF.

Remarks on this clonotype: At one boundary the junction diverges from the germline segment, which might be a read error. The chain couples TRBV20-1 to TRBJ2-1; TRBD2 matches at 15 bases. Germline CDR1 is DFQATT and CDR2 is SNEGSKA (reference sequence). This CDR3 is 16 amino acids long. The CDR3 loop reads CCAPGLAGGLDNEQFF. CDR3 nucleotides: TGCTGTGCCCCCGGACTAGCGGGAGGGTTAGACAATGAGCAGTTCTTC.

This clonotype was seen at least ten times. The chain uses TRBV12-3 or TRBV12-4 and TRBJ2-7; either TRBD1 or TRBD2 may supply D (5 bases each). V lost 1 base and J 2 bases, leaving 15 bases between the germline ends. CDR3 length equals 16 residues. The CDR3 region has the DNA TGTGCCAGCAGTTTAGGCGGTTGGGACCGAACCTACGAGCAGTACTTC. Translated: CASSLGGWDRTYEQYF.

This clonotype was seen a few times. Here the CDR3 reads CASRLGVQVRETQYF. CDR3 bases: TGTGCCAGCAGATTGGGGGTACAAGTACGGGAGACCCAGTACTTC. The chain carries TRBV12-3 or TRBV12-4 and TRBJ2-5; D tentatively fits TRBD1 or TRBD2 (5 bases each). This CDR3 is built from 15 residues. With 6 bases removed from V and 5 bases from J, the gap between germline ends came to 19 bases.

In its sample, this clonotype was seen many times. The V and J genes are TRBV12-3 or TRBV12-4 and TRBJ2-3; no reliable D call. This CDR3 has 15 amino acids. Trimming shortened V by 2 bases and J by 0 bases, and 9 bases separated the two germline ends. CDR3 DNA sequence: TGTGCCAGCAGTTTACGGATTACTAGCACAGATACGCAGTATTTT. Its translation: CASSLRITSTDTQYF.

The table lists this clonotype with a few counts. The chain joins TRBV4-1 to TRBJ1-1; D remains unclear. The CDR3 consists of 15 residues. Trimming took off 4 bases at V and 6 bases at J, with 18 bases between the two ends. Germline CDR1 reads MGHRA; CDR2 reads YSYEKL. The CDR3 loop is CASSPQGGAVAEAFF. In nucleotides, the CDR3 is TGCGCCAGCAGCCCACAAGGAGGCGCGGTCGCTGAAGCTTTCTTT.

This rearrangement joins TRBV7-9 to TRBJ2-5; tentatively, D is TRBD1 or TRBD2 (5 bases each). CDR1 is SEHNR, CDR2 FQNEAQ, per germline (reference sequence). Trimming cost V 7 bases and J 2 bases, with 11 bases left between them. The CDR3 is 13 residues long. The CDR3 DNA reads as TGTGCCAGCATCCCGGGACGTCAAGAGACCCAGTACTTC. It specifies CASIPGRQETQYF. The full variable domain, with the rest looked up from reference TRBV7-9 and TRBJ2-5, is DTGVSQNPRHKITKRGQNVTFRCDPISEHNRLYWYRQTLGQGPEFLTYFQNEAQLEKSRLLSDRFSAERPKGSFSTLEIQRTEQGDSAMYLCASIPGRQETQYFGPGTRLLVL.

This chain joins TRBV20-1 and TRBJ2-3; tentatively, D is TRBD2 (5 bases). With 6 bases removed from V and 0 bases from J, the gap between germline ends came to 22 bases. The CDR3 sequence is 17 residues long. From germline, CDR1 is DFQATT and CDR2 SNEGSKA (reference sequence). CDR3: CSAVRLEGYFSTDTQYF. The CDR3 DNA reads TGCAGTGCAGTCCGCCTTGAGGGTTACTTTAGCACAGATACGCAGTATTTT.

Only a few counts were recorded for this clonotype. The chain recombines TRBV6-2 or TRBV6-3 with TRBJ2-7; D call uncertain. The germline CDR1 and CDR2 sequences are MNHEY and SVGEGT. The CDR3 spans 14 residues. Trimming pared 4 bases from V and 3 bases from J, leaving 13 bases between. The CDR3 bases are TGTGCCAGCAGTTCCTTGGTGGAAGACTACGAGCAGTACTTC. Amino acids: CASSSLVEDYEQYF.